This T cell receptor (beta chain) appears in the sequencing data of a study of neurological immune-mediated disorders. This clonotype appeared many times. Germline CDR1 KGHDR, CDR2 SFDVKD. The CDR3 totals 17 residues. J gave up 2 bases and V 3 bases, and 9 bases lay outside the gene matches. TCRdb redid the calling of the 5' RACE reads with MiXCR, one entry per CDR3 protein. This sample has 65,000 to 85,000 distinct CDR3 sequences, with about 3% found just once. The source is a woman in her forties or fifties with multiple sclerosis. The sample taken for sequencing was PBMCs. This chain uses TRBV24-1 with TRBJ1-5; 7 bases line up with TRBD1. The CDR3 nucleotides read TGTGCCACCAGTGATGATAAGACAGGGTACGGCAATCAGCCCCAGCATTTT. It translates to CATSDDKTGYGNQPQHF.